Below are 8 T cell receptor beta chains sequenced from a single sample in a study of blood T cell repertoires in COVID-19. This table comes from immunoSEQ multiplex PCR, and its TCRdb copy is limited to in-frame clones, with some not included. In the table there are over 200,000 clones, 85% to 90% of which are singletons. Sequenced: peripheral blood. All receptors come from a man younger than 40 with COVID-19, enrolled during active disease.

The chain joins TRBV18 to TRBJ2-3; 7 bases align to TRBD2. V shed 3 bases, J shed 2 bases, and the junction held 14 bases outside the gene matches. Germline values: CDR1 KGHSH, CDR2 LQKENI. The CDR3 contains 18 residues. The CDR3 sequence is CASSPSPPGGSYTDTQYF. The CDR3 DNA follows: TGTGCCAGCTCACCTTCCCCCCCGGGCGGGAGTTACACAGATACGCAGTATTTT.

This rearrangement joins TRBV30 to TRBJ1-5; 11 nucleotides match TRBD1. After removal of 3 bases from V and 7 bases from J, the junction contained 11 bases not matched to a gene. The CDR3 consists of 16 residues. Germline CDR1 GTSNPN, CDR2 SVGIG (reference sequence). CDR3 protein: CAWSPDRGLGGQPQHF. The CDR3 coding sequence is TGTGCCTGGAGCCCGGACAGGGGGCTTGGCGGGCAGCCCCAGCATTTT. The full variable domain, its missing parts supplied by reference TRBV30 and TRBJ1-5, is SQTIHQWPATLVQPVGSPLSLECTVEGTSNPNLYWYRQAAGRGLQLLFYSVGIGQISSEVPQNLSASRPQDRQFILSSKKLLLSDSGFYLCAWSPDRGLGGQPQHFGDGTRLSIL.

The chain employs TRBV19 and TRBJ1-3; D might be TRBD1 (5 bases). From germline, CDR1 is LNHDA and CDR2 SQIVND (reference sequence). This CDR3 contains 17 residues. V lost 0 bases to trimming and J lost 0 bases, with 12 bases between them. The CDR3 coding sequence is TGTGCCAGTAGTATAGATCCCCTCGACAGCTCTGGAAACACCATATATTTT. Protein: CASSIDPLDSSGNTIYF.

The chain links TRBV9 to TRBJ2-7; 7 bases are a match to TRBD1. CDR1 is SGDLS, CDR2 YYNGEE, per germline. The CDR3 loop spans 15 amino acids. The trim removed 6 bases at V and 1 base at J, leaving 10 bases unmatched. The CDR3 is CASTPTGAASYEQYF. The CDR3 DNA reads TGTGCCAGCACTCCAACAGGGGCGGCATCCTACGAGCAGTACTTC. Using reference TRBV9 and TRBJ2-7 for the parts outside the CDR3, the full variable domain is DSGVTQTPKHLITATGQRVTLRCSPRSGDLSVYWYQQSLDQGLQFLIQYYNGEERAKGNILERFSAQQFPDLHSELNLSSLELGDSALYFCASTPTGAASYEQYFGPGTRLTVT.

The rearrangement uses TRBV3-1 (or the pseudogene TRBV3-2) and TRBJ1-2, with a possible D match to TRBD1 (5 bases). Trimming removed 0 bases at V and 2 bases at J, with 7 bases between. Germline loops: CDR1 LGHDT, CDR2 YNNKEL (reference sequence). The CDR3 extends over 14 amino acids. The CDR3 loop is CASSQDGGNYGYTF. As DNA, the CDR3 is TGTGCCAGCAGCCAAGACGGGGGAAACTATGGCTACACCTTC.

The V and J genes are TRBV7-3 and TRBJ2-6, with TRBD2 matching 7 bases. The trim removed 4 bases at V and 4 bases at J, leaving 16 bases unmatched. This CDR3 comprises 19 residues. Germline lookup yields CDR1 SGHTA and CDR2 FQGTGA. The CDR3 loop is CASSSVTLVGGAGANVLTF. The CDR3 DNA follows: TGTGCCAGCAGCTCCGTCACCCTGGTGGGAGGGGCCGGGGCCAACGTCCTGACTTTC.

The CDR3 sequence is CASSISRDRVDYGYTF. The CDR3 coding sequence is TGTGCCAGTAGTATTTCCCGCGACAGGGTTGACTATGGCTACACCTTC. V is TRBV19 and J is TRBJ1-2; 7 positions match TRBD1. The CDR3 extends over 16 amino acids. J was trimmed by 3 bases and V by 3 bases; bases with no gene match: 10. Per germline, CDR1 LNHDA and CDR2 SQIVND (reference sequence).

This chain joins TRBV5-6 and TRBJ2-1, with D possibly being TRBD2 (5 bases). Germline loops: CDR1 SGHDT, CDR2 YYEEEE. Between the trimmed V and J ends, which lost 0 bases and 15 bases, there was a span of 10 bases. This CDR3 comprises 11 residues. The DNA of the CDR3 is TGTGCCAGCAGCTTGGGACTATCGCGGTTCTTC. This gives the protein CASSLGLSRFF.